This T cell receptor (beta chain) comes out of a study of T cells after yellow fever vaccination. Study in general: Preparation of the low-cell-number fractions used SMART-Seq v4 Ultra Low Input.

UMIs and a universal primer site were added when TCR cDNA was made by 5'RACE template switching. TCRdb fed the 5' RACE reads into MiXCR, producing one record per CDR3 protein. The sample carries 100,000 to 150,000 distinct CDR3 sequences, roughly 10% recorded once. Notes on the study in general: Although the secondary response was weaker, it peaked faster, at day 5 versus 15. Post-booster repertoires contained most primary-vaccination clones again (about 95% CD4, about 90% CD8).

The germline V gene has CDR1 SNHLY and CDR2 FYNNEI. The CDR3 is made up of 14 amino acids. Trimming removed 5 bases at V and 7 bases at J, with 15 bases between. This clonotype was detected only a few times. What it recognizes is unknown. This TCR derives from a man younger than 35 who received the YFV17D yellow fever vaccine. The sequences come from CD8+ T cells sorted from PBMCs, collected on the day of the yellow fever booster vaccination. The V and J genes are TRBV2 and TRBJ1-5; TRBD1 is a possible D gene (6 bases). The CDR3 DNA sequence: TGTGCCAGCAGTATAGACAGGTCCGGGCAGCCCCAGCATTTT. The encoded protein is CASSIDRSGQPQHF.